Detailed here is one T cell receptor beta chain. Authors' methods: Using reference gene primer amplification, nucleated cell counts were estimated. Repertoires were generated with immunoSEQ multiplex PCR, while TCRdb's copy carries only in-frame clones and drops some. V, J and clone size were drawn from that table, and D and trimming were deduced from the DNA. Of 35,000 to 40,000 clones in the sample, 65% to 85% were seen once. Unmatched junction bases numbered 10, after V lost 4 bases and J lost 3 bases. The CDR3 runs to 16 residues. Per germline, CDR1 MNHEY and CDR2 SVGAGI. The source of the sample is a study of blood T cell repertoires in COVID-19.

The chain is built from TRBV6-5 and TRBJ2-7; 9 nucleotides line up with TRBD2. The sample was peripheral blood. This clonotype was sampled from a man older than 75 with active or convalescent COVID-19. CDR3 sequence (DNA): TGTGCCAGCAGTTCCCTAATTAGCGGGAGTTTCTACGAGCAGTACTTC. Amino acid sequence: CASSSLISGSFYEQYF.